The present T cell receptor (beta chain) was sequenced within a study of cytomegalovirus exposure and HLA in healthy donors. The PCR contained 60 Vbeta and 13 Jbeta primers. Sequencing used immunoSEQ multiplex PCR; TCRdb keeps in-frame clones, though not all of them. The sample yields roughly 190,000 clones, over 75% seen once. The source is a man aged 40-49 years in good health and CMV-seropositive. Material for sequencing was PBMCs.

CDR3 protein: CAPFGGGPSTDTQYF. The CDR3 DNA reads TGTGCCCCCTTCGGGGGGGGCCCCAGCACAGATACGCAGTATTTT. The chain has TRBV6-7 and TRBJ2-3, with TRBD2 matching 8 bases. TRBV6-7 is labeled an ORF, and its function is uncertain. The CDR3 length is 15 residues. V was clipped by 11 bases and J by 0 bases; unmatched bases: 10.